These 17 T cell receptor beta chains were all obtained from the same sample, sequenced in a study of T cells in localized non-small cell lung cancer. Data came from immunoSEQ multiplex PCR; TCRdb stores just in-frame clones and leaves some out. The sample has about 15,000 clones, around 85% seen once. The sample was peripheral blood, taken before any cancer treatment. Receptors originate from a woman aged 35-75 years with stage I lung adenocarcinoma.

This clone has just a few counts. The chain links TRBV4-3 to TRBJ2-7, with D perhaps matching TRBD1 (6 bases). Germline values: CDR1 LGHNA, CDR2 YSLEER. The CDR3 has 15 amino acids. V lost 3 bases and J 2 bases, leaving 14 bases between the germline ends. This chain's CDR3 is CASSHLQGPTYEQYF. In DNA, the CDR3 is TGCGCCAGCAGCCACCTACAGGGACCGACCTACGAGCAGTACTTC.

J is TRBJ2-1 and V is TRBV7-2; the D is unclear. This CDR3 contains 17 residues. The germline V gene encodes CDR1 SGHTA and CDR2 FQGNSA. V was trimmed by 1 base and J by 0 bases, leaving 13 bases between them. The CDR3 protein is CASSLVSQTSSYNEQFF. The CDR3 coding sequence is TGTGCCAGCAGCTTAGTTAGCCAAACGAGCTCCTACAATGAGCAGTTCTTC. Complete variable domain (other parts from reference TRBV7-2 and TRBJ2-1): GAGVSQSPSNKVTEKGKDVELRCDPISGHTALYWYRQSLGQGLEFLIYFQGNSAPDKSGLPSDRFSAERTGGSVSTLTIQRTQQEDSAVYLCASSLVSQTSSYNEQFFGPGTRLTVL.

The chain combines TRBV5-4 with TRBJ2-2, with D uncertain. Germline V gives CDR1 SGHNT, CDR2 YYREEE (reference sequence). The CDR3 is 15 amino acids. V lost 6 bases to trimming and J lost 0 bases, with 12 bases between them. The CDR3: CASTRVATNTGELFF. For the CDR3, the DNA is TGTGCCAGCACCCGAGTCGCGACGAACACCGGGGAGCTGTTTTTT.

The chain couples TRBV15 to TRBJ2-7; 8 bases line up with TRBD1. Germline values: CDR1 LNHNV, CDR2 YYDKDF (reference sequence). V lost 5 bases, J lost 4 bases, and 7 bases stayed unmatched. CDR3 length equals 14 residues. The CDR3 is CATSETGVFYEQYF. The CDR3 DNA follows: TGTGCCACCAGCGAGACAGGGGTTTTTTACGAGCAGTACTTC. Looking up the rest from reference TRBV15 and TRBJ2-7 gives the full variable domain: DAMVIQNPRYQVTQFGKPVTLSCSQTLNHNVMYWYQQKSSQAPKLLFHYYDKDFNNEADTPDNFQSRRPNTSFCFLDIRSPGLGDTAMYLCATSETGVFYEQYFGPGTRLTVT.

The chain joins TRBV6-1 to TRBJ2-6; TRBD1 is a possible D gene (6 bases). Between the trimmed V and J ends, which lost 8 bases and 1 base, there was a span of 9 bases. Germline V gives CDR1 MNHNS, CDR2 SASEGT. CDR3 length equals 14 residues. CDR3: CASRDTSGANVLTF. CDR3 nucleotides: TGTGCCAGCCGGGACACTTCTGGGGCCAACGTCCTGACTTTC.

The J gene is TRBJ2-1, the V gene TRBV11-3; D unresolved. Germline CDR1 and CDR2: SGHNT and YENEEA. Between the trimmed V and J ends, which lost 1 base and 7 bases, there was a span of 11 bases. The CDR3 totals 14 residues. The CDR3 loop is CASSLVGVGNEQFF. The CDR3 bases are TGTGCCAGCAGCTTAGTTGGGGTTGGGAATGAGCAGTTCTTC.

The genes are TRBV5-1 and TRBJ1-1; tentatively, D is TRBD1 (5 bases). The V and J ends lost 3 bases and 4 bases respectively, with 10 bases between them. The CDR3 spans 13 residues. The germline CDR1 and CDR2 sequences are SGHRS and YFSETQ. CDR3 protein: CASSSGWTTEAFF. The CDR3, as DNA: TGCGCCAGCAGCTCAGGGTGGACCACTGAAGCTTTCTTT.

V and J are TRBV5-6 and TRBJ2-7; perhaps TRBD2 as D (6 bases). From germline, CDR1 is SGHDT and CDR2 YYEEEE. The CDR3 runs to 15 residues. Trimming removed 4 bases from V and 2 bases from J, with 16 bases in between. The CDR3 spells CASSGWGVRPYEQYF. DNA for the CDR3: TGTGCCAGCAGCGGCTGGGGGGTTCGACCCTACGAGCAGTACTTC. The entire variable domain, with the rest obtained from reference TRBV5-6 and TRBJ2-7, is as follows: DAGVTQSPTHLIKTRGQQVTLRCSPKSGHDTVSWYQQALGQGPQFIFQYYEEEERQRGNFPDRFSGHQFPNYSSELNVNALLLGDSALYLCASSGWGVRPYEQYFGPGTRLTVT.

The rearrangement links TRBV7-2 to TRBJ2-5; tentatively, D is TRBD1 or TRBD2 (6 bases each). V gave up 5 bases and J gave up 2 bases, with 15 bases separating them. CDR3 length equals 15 residues. Germline V lookup: CDR1 SGHTA, CDR2 FQGNSA. The CDR3 is CASSKGGSSQETQYF. DNA for the CDR3: TGTGCCAGCAGCAAAGGGGGGAGTTCACAAGAGACCCAGTACTTC.

The CDR3 DNA sequence: TGCAGCGCCCGGCTGACAGTGAACACTGAAGCTTTCTTT. This gives the protein CSARLTVNTEAFF. The chain couples TRBV29-1 to TRBJ1-1; D may be TRBD1 (5 bases). Trimming shortened V by 7 bases and J by 0 bases, and 12 bases separated the two germline ends. Per the germline V gene, CDR1 is SQVTM and CDR2 is ANQGSEA. CDR3 length: 13 residues.

This chain links TRBV4-1 with TRBJ2-7, with 7 bases identical to TRBD1. With V trimmed by 5 bases and J by 5 bases, 9 bases remained unmatched. CDR1 and CDR2 from the germline V gene are MGHRA and YSYEKL. The CDR3 spans 14 residues. The CDR3 sequence: CASSYPGQGDEQYF. The CDR3 nucleotides read TGCGCCAGCAGCTATCCGGGGCAGGGGGACGAGCAGTACTTC.

V gene TRBV18 combines with J gene TRBJ2-1; the match to TRBD2 covers 12 bases. The length of the CDR3 is 19 residues. Germline V gene sequence: CDR1 KGHSH, CDR2 LQKENI. The V gene end was trimmed by 3 bases and the J gene end by 5 bases; junction bases not matched to a gene: 14. CDR3 coding DNA: TGTGCCAGCTCACCTTCACCGAATGGTCTAGCGGGGGGGAACAATGAGCAGTTCTTC. Protein: CASSPSPNGLAGGNNEQFF.

V and J are TRBV6-4 and TRBJ2-5; 7 positions match TRBD2. V lost 4 bases to trimming and J lost 5 bases; unmatched junction nucleotides: 4. Germline assignment: CDR1 MRHNA and CDR2 SNTAGT. The CDR3 spans 13 residues. The CDR3 sequence: CASSVGLRETQYF. Here the CDR3 DNA reads TGTGCCAGCAGTGTGGGACTAAGGGAGACCCAGTACTTC.

The chain carries TRBV5-1 and TRBJ2-7, with 9 nucleotides matching TRBD1. The ends lost 5 bases at V and 0 bases at J; junction bases unmatched: 9. The CDR3 spans 16 residues. Germline loops: CDR1 SGHRS, CDR2 YFSETQ. The CDR3, as DNA: TGCGCCAGCAGTTATATGACAGGGGGAAGCTCCTACGAGCAGTACTTC. Amino acid sequence: CASSYMTGGSSYEQYF.

The chain couples TRBV18 to TRBJ2-2, with a weak D call TRBD1 (6 bases). The CDR3 is 15 residues long. Trimming shortened V by 2 bases and J by 4 bases, and 11 bases separated the two germline ends. Germline assignment: CDR1 KGHSH and CDR2 LQKENI. CDR3: CASSPDQGSTGELFF. In DNA, the CDR3 is TGTGCCAGCTCACCAGATCAGGGGAGCACCGGGGAGCTGTTTTTT.

The sample holds a few counts of this clone. The CDR3 loop is CASSLAGQGPEGYTF. CDR3 coding DNA: TGTGCCAGCAGCTTAGCAGGGCAGGGCCCGGAGGGCTACACCTTC. The chain links TRBV7-2 to TRBJ1-2, with D possibly TRBD1 on 5 matching bases. The CDR3 is 15 residues long. CDR1 and CDR2 (germline): SGHTA, FQGNSA. Trimming took off 0 bases at V and 8 bases at J, with 16 bases between the two ends.

This clone was found once. The gene calls are TRBV19 and TRBJ1-5; D uncertain. This CDR3 has 17 residues. V was pared by 0 bases and J by 5 bases, with 17 bases between. Germline V gives CDR1 LNHDA, CDR2 SQIVND (reference sequence). CDR3 bases: TGTGCCAGTAGTATAGATGCCGCAGGAGACTTAGATCAGCCCCAGCATTTT. Protein: CASSIDAAGDLDQPQHF.